Shown below are 7 T cell receptor beta chains from a single sample sequenced in a study of a mutant IDH1 vaccine in newly diagnosed glioma. Stated time point: baseline, week 1 (first vaccination visit). Treatment: pre-vaccination baseline after standard-of-care therapy. Here immunoSEQ multiplex PCR was the method, and the copy in TCRdb shows in-frame clones only, minus some. The sample holds about 63,000 clones, more than 70% seen once. The material sequenced was peripheral blood mononuclear cells (PBMCs), taken from a glioma patient treated with radiotherapy, temozolomide or both. Source of these receptors: a woman aged 18 to 35 with glioma. Some clones in this sample may be carry-over from other donors' samples.

Only a few counts were recorded for this clone. The V gene is TRBV7-3, the J gene TRBJ2-2; 7 nucleotides line up with TRBD1. Germline values: CDR1 SGHTA, CDR2 FQGTGA. CDR3 length equals 18 residues. J lost 0 bases, V lost 1 base, and 8 bases had no gene match. CDR3 bases: TGTGCCAGCAGCTTAAACAGCAGGGGGTTATCGAACACCGGGGAGCTGTTTTTT. Translation: CASSLNSRGLSNTGELFF.

The chain recombines TRBV7-9 with TRBJ1-2; 8 nucleotides match TRBD1. The V gene end was trimmed by 5 bases and the J gene end by 2 bases; junction bases not matched to a gene: 7. Germline V lookup: CDR1 SEHNR, CDR2 FQNEAQ (reference sequence). The length of the CDR3 is 15 residues. Written as DNA, the CDR3 is TGTGCCAGCAGCGCAGGACAGGGTCCCAACTATGGCTACACCTTC. Protein sequence: CASSAGQGPNYGYTF.

The chain combines TRBV6-6 with TRBJ1-1, with D maybe TRBD1 (6 bases). V gave up 4 bases and J gave up 4 bases, with 16 bases separating them. This CDR3 has 15 residues. Germline V gene lookup returns CDR1 MNHNY and CDR2 SVGAGI (reference sequence). Written as DNA, the CDR3 is TGTGCCAGCAGTTTTGGTCAGGGGTTGGGCACTGAAGCTTTCTTT. This sequence encodes CASSFGQGLGTEAFF.

The J gene is TRBJ1-5, the V gene TRBV10-3; the D is unclear. Germline V lookup: CDR1 ENHRY, CDR2 SYGVKD. The V gene lost 3 bases and the J gene lost 0 bases, with 9 bases spanning the gap. This CDR3 has 15 amino acids. The CDR3 DNA follows: TGTGCCATCAGTGAAACAGCTAATAGCAATCAGCCCCAGCATTTT. Residues: CAISETANSNQPQHF.

CDR3 sequence reads: CASRTGGAGELFF. CDR3 nucleotide sequence: TGTGCCAGCCGGACAGGGGGGGCCGGGGAGCTGTTTTTT. V gene TRBV13 combines with J gene TRBJ2-2; 10 bases align to TRBD1. Germline V CDR1 and CDR2: PRHDT, FYEKMQ (reference sequence). The CDR3 is 13 amino acids. The V gene end was trimmed by 8 bases and the J gene end by 6 bases; junction bases not matched to a gene: 3.

The V gene is TRBV6-4, the J gene TRBJ2-3, with 10 bases that match TRBD2. Per the germline V gene, CDR1 is MRHNA and CDR2 is SNTAGT. The CDR3 sequence is 15 residues long. The V segment lost 5 bases and the J segment 7 bases; nucleotides outside the gene matches: 9. The DNA for the CDR3 is TGTGCCAGCAGTTCCGCAGCGGGAGGGATAAATACGCAGTATTTT. It codes for CASSSAAGGINTQYF.

The rearrangement joins TRBV6-1 to TRBJ1-2, with 7 bases lining up with TRBD1. This CDR3 spans 14 amino acids. Germline assignment: CDR1 MNHNS and CDR2 SASEGT. Trimming cost V 0 bases and J 6 bases; bases outside gene matches: 4. The CDR3 nucleotides are TGTGCCAGCAGTGAAGCGGGAGGGGGCGATGGCTACACCTTC. As protein: CASSEAGGGDGYTF.